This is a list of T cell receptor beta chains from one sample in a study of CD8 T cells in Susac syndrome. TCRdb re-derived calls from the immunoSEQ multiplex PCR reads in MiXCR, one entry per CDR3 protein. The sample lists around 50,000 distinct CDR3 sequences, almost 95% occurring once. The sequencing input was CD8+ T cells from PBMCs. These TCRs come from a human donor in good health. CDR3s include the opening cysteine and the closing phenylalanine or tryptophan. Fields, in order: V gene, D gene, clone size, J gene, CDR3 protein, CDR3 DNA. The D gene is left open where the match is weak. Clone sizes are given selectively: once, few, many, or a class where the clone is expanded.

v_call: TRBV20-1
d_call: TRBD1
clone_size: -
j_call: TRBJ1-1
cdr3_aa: CSATLTTGGTEAFF
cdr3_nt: TGCAGTGCTACCTTAACTACAGGGGGCACTGAAGCTTTCTTT

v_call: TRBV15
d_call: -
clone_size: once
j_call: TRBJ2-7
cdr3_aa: CATSHPQGGFNEQYF
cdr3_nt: TGTGCCACCAGCCATCCTCAAGGTGGCTTCAACGAGCAGTACTTC

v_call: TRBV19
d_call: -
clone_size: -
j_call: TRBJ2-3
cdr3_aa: CASSIWGTQYF
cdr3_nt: TGTGCCAGTAGTATATGGGGTACGCAGTATTTT

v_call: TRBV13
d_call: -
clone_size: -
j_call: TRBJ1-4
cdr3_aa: CASSLDDNEKLFF
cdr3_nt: TGTGCCAGCAGCTTAGATGATAATGAAAAACTGTTTTTT

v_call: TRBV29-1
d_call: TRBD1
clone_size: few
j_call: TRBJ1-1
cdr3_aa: CSVLDRAGTEAFF
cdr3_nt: TGCAGCGTCCTGGACAGGGCGGGGACTGAAGCTTTCTTT

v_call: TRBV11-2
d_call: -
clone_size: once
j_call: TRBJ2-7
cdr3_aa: CASSVGPTYEQYF
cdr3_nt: TGTGCCAGCAGCGTAGGGCCTACCTACGAGCAGTACTTC

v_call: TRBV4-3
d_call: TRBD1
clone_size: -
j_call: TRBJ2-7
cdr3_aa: CASSLGTGWSYEQYF
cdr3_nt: TGCGCCAGCAGCCTAGGGACAGGGTGGTCCTACGAGCAGTACTTC

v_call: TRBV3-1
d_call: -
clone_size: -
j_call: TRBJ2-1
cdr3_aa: CASRSKQNASGLAGLQNEQFF
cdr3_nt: TGTGCCAGCAGGAGCAAGCAAAATGCCTCCGGATTGGCCGGCCTCCAGAATGAGCAGTTCTTC

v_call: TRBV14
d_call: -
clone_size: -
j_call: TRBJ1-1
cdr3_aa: CASSPTTVLNTEAFF
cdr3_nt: TGTGCCAGCAGCCCAACGACAGTATTGAACACTGAAGCTTTCTTT

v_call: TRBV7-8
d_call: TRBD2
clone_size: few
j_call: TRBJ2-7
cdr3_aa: CASSLLGLAGAYEQYF
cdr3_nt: TGTGCCAGCAGCTTACTAGGACTAGCGGGAGCCTACGAGCAGTACTTC

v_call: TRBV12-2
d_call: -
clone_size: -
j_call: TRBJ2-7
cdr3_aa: CASRSPEDRGCYEQYF
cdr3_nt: TGTGCAAGTCGGAGCCCCGAGGACAGGGGCTGTTACGAGCAGTACTTC

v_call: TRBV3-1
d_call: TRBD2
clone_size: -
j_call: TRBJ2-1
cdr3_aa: CASSQVTSYPPGLKRDEQFF
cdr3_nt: TGTGCCAGCAGCCAGGTCACGAGTTACCCTCCGGGACTAAAAAGGGATGAGCAGTTCTTC

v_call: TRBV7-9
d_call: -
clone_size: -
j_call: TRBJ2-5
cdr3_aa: CASSQGDSWSETQYF
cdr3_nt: TGTGCCAGCAGCCAAGGTGACAGTTGGTCAGAGACCCAGTACTTC

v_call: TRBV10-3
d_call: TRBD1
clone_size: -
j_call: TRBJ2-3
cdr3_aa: CAISESAGTGGTDTQYF
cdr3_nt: TGTGCCATCAGTGAGTCAGCCGGGACAGGGGGCACAGATACGCAGTATTTT

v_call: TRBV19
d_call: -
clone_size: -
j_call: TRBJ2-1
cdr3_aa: CASRYRDSIEQFF
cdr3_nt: TGTGCCAGTAGGTACCGGGATTCCATTGAGCAGTTCTTC

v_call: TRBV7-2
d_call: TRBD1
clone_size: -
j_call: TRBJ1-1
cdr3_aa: CASSLDPTGGTEAFF
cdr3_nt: TGTGCCAGCAGCTTAGACCCGACAGGGGGAACTGAAGCTTTCTTT

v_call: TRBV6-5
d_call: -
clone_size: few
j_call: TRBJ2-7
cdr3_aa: CASGSWTTYEQYF
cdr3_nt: TGTGCCAGCGGGTCGTGGACTACCTACGAGCAGTACTTC

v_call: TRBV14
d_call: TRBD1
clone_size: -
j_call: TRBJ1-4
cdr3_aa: CASSLRDSNEKLFF
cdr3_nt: TGTGCCAGCAGCTTGCGGGACAGTAATGAAAAACTGTTTTTT

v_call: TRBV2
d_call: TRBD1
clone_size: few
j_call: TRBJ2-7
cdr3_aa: CASRGQAPSSYEQYF
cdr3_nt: TGTGCCAGCAGGGGACAGGCGCCGAGCTCCTACGAGCAGTACTTC

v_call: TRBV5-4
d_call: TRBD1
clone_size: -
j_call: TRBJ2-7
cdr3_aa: CASRNRQGLSYEQYF
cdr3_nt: TGTGCCAGCAGAAATAGACAGGGGTTGTCCTACGAGCAGTACTTC

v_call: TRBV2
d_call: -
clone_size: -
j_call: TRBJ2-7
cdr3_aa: CASRVYYEQYF
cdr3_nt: TGTGCCAGCAGGGTATACTACGAGCAGTACTTC

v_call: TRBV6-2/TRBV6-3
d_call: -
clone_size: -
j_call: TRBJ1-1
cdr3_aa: CASSLGVNTEAFF
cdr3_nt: TGTGCCAGCAGTCTGGGGGTGAACACTGAAGCTTTCTTT

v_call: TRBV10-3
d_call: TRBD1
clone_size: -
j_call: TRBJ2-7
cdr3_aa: CAISESVDRGHEQYF
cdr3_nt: TGTGCCATCAGTGAGTCTGTGGACAGGGGCCACGAGCAGTACTTC

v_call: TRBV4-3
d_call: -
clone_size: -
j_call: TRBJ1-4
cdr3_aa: CASSQDRLGANEKLFF
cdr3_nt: TGCGCCAGCAGCCAAGACCGGCTTGGGGCTAATGAAAAACTGTTTTTT

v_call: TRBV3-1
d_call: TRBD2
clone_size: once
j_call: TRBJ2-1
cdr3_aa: CASSQDLTSAYNEQFF
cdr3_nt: TGTGCCAGCAGCCAAGATCTCACTAGCGCCTACAATGAGCAGTTCTTC

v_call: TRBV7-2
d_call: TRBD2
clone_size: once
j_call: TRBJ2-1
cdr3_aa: CASSLGGWGLGNNEQFF
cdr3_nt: TGTGCCAGCAGCTTAGGGGGATGGGGACTAGGGAACAATGAGCAGTTCTTC

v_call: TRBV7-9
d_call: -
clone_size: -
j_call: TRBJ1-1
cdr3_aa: CASSSPSTMNTEAFF
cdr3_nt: TGTGCCAGCAGCAGTCCCTCTACCATGAACACTGAAGCTTTCTTT

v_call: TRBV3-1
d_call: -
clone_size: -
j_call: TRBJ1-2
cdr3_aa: CASSLTAMAYGYTF
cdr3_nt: TGTGCCAGCAGCCTAACAGCCATGGCCTATGGCTACACCTTC

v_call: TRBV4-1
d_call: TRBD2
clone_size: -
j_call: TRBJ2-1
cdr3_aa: CASSRKTGTRAANEQFF
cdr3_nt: TGCGCCAGCAGCCGCAAGACCGGGACTAGGGCTGCGAATGAGCAGTTCTTC

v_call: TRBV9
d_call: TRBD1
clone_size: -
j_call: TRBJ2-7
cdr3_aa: CASSLRDSHYEQYF
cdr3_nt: TGTGCCAGCAGCCTCCGGGACAGTCACTACGAGCAGTACTTC

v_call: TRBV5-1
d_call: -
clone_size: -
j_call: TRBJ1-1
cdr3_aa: CASSWQAWGREGTEAFF
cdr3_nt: TGCGCCAGCAGCTGGCAAGCGTGGGGGAGAGAGGGCACTGAAGCTTTCTTT

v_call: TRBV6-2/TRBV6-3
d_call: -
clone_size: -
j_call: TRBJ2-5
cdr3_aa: CASSYRGTAETQYF
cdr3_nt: TGTGCCAGCAGTTACCGAGGGACGGCAGAGACCCAGTACTTC

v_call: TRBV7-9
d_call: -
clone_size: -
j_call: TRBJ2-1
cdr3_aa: CASSLALYNEQFF
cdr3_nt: TGTGCCAGCAGCTTAGCGCTATACAATGAGCAGTTCTTC

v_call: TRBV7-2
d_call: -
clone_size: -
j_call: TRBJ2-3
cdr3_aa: CASSLVAPKVDVPTDTQYF
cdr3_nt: TGTGCCAGCAGCTTAGTAGCACCAAAAGTCGATGTCCCCACAGATACGCAGTATTTT

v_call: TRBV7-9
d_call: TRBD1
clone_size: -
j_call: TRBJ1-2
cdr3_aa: CASFDRGLDGYTF
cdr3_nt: TGTGCCAGCTTTGACAGGGGGCTAGATGGCTACACCTTC

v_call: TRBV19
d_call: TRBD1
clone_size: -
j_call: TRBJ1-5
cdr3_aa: CATERGQGQPQHF
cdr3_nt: TGTGCCACCGAGAGGGGACAGGGCCAGCCCCAGCATTTT

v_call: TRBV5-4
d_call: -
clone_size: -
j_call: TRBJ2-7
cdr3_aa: CASSPEPGAEQYF
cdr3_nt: TGTGCCAGCAGCCCGGAACCGGGGGCCGAGCAGTACTTC

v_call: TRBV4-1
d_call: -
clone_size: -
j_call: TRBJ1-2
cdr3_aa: CASSQEGGGLYYGYTF
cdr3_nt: TGCGCCAGCAGCCAAGAAGGAGGGGGACTTTACTATGGCTACACCTTC

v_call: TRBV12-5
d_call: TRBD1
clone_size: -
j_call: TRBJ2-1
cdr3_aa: CASGLAGTGVNEQFF
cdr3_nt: TGTGCTAGTGGTTTGGCCGGGACAGGGGTCAATGAGCAGTTCTTC

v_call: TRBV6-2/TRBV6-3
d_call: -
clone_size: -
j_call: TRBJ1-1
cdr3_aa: CASIHGAEAFF
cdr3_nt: TGTGCCAGCATACACGGGGCTGAAGCTTTCTTT

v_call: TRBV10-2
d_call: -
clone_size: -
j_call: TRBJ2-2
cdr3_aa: CASSESVNTGELFF
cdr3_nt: TGCGCCAGCAGTGAGTCGGTCAACACCGGGGAGCTGTTTTTT

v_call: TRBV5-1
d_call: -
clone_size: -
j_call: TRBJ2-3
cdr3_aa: CASSLYGFSTDTQYF
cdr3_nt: TGCGCCAGCAGCTTATATGGGTTTAGCACAGATACGCAGTATTTT

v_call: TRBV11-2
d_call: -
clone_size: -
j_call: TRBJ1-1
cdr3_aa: CASSFPDHTEAFF
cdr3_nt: TGTGCCAGCAGCTTCCCTGACCACACTGAAGCTTTCTTT

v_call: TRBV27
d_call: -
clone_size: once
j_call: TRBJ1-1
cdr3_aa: CASRPGGLGEAFF
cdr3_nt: TGTGCCAGCAGGCCCGGGGGTCTCGGTGAAGCTTTCTTT

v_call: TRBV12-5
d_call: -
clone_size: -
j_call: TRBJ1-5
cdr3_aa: CASGLANLNQPQHF
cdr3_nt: TGTGCTAGTGGTTTGGCAAACCTCAATCAGCCCCAGCATTTT

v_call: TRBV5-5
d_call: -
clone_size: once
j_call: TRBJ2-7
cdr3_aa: CASRPPGLYEQYF
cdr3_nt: TGTGCCAGCAGACCCCCGGGACTCTACGAGCAGTACTTC

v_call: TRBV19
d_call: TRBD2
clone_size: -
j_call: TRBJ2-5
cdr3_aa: CASSIGPQDPAGVSETQYF
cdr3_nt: TGTGCCAGTAGTATAGGCCCCCAGGACCCAGCGGGAGTATCGGAGACCCAGTACTTC

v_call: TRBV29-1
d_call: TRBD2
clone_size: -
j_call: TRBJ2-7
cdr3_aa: CSVGTSGSYEQYF
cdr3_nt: TGCAGCGTTGGGACTAGCGGGAGTTACGAGCAGTACTTC

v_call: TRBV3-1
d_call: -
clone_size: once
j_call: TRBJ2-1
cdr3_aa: CASSQDPLGGTYEQFF
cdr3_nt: TGTGCCAGCAGCCAAGATCCTCTCGGGGGAACATATGAGCAGTTCTTC

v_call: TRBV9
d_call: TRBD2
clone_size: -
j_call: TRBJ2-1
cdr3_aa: CASSVEGLGNEQFF
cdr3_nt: TGTGCCAGCAGCGTAGAGGGACTAGGCAATGAGCAGTTCTTC

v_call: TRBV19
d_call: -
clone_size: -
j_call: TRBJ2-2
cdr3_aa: CASSIPSIGTGELFF
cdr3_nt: TGTGCCAGTAGTATCCCCTCGATAGGGACCGGGGAGCTGTTTTTT

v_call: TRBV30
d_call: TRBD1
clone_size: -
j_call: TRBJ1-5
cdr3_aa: CAWSDQGGEVQPQHF
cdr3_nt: TGTGCCTGGAGTGACCAAGGGGGCGAGGTTCAGCCCCAGCATTTT

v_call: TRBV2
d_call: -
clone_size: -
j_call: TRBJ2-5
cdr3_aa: CASSVLTGRQETQYF
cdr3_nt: TGTGCCAGCAGCGTACTGACAGGGAGGCAAGAGACCCAGTACTTC

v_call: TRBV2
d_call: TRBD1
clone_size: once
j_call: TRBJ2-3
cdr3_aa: CASSPGQGWVTDTQYF
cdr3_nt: TGTGCCAGCAGCCCCGGACAGGGATGGGTCACAGATACGCAGTATTTT

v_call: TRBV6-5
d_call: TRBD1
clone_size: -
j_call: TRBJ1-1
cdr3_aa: CASKPGTGLNSEAFF
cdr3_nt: TGTGCCAGCAAACCCGGGACAGGGTTAAATTCTGAAGCTTTCTTT

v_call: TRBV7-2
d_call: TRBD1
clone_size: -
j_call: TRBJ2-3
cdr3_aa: CASSEWDREITDTQYF
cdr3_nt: TGTGCCAGCAGCGAGTGGGACAGAGAGATCACAGATACGCAGTATTTT

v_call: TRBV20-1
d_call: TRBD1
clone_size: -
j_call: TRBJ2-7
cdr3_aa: CSAVTGQGYEQYF
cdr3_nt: TGCAGTGCCGTAACGGGACAGGGGTACGAGCAGTACTTC

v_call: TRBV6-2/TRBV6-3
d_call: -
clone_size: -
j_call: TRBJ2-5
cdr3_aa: CASSGPRTQETQYF
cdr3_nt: TGTGCCAGCAGCGGCCCTCGGACACAAGAGACCCAGTACTTC